This T cell receptor beta chain appears in the sequencing data of a study of control samples from healthy donors and cancer patients (dated by TCRdb to about 2020). CDR1 LGHDT and CDR2 YNNKEL are derived from the germline V gene (reference sequence). V is cut back by 3 bases and J by 5 bases, with 6 bases in the junction unmatched. The CDR3, cysteine through phenylalanine, is 14 amino acids long. Kept here is only the CDR3 DNA, which spans 42 bases and is read in frame from base 1. The library was prepared using the immunoSEQ multiplex PCR assay. TCRdb took this table from immuneACCESS and kept in-frame rearrangements with V and J called. Such tables lack part of the clones; where checked against another copy, unresolved V genes explain under half of the gap, and the rest is unexplained. The sample records roughly 130,000 clones, around 90% of which are singletons. About 2.6% of the sample rests with the top ten.

Turning to this clone: The target of this receptor is not known. The input lacks base qualities; no much larger clone sits a single base away.

Sequencing was done on a sample of blood. This TCR came from a man between 18 and 35 years old in good health. The chain is encoded by TRBV3-1 (or the pseudogene TRBV3-2) joined to TRBJ1-1; the junction holds 7 bases that match TRBD1. The CDR3 region has the sequence CASSQGTERTEAFF. The DNA reads as follows: TGTGCCAGCAGCCAGGGGACAGAGAGGACTGAAGCTTTCTTT.